Listed here are 13 T cell receptor beta chains from one sample, sequenced in a study of spatial heterogeneity in lung cancer. Time point denoted: sample taken at primary tumor resection. Sequencing of whole RNA from tumor, nontumor lung or frozen PBMC involved no sorting. TCRdb ran MiXCR on the 5' RACE reads and lists one entry per CDR3 protein. The data contain roughly 4,800 distinct CDR3 sequences, about a sixth of them singletons. The source was normal lung tissue next to the tumor, collected at surgery. The receptors originated from a male donor with early-stage non-small cell lung cancer.

About this clonotype: This beta chain is an off-target read within a library intended for alpha chains, so its frequency means little. This chain uses TRBV20-1 with TRBJ2-1, with 10 positions matching TRBD2. Trimming cost V 5 bases and J 2 bases; bases outside gene matches: 3. The V gene's germline CDR1 is DFQATT and CDR2 SNEGSKA (reference sequence). The CDR3 extends over 14 amino acids. CDR3: CSAQTSGAYNEQFF. CDR3 in DNA: TGCAGTGCTCAAACTAGCGGGGCCTACAATGAGCAGTTCTTC.

This clonotype came up a few times. This beta chain lies outside the target of a library built for alpha chains; its clone size means little. The rearrangement joins TRBV5-1 to TRBJ2-2, with 7 bases that match TRBD1. Trimming removed 4 bases from V and 4 bases from J; junction bases left unmatched: 4. Germline V gene data show CDR1 as SGHRS and CDR2 as YFSETQ. The CDR3 spans 14 residues. The CDR3 region has the DNA TGCGCCAGCAGCCGGGACAGCCCCACCGGGGAGCTGTTTTTT. This encodes CASSRDSPTGELFF.

By share, this clonotype ranks as medium-sized. For a library built for alpha chains, this beta chain is a stray read; little rests on its size. The chain joins TRBV7-2 to TRBJ2-5; D perhaps matches TRBD2 (6 bases). V was trimmed by 1 base and J by 4 bases, leaving 19 bases between them. The CDR3 runs 17 residues. Per germline, CDR1 SGHTA and CDR2 FQGNSA. This chain's CDR3 is CASSLVSASVLIETQYF. CDR3 in DNA: TGTGCCAGCAGCTTAGTCTCGGCTAGCGTCCTCATAGAGACCCAGTACTTC.

In its sample, this clonotype is medium-sized. The size of this beta chain means little, since it is a stray read in a library made for alpha chains. The gene calls are TRBV23-1 and TRBJ2-1; D might be TRBD1 or TRBD2, each matching 5 bases. TRBV23-1 is filed as an ORF, its function uncertain. The CDR3 is 17 amino acids. The germline V and J ends were trimmed by 1 base and 6 bases, with 19 bases remaining between them. CDR3 sequence (DNA): TGCGCCAGCAGTCAATTAAGAGGGGCGCCGGTTGGCAATGAGCAGTTCTTC. Amino acid sequence: CASSQLRGAPVGNEQFF.

In its sample, this clonotype ranks as medium-sized. Because this beta chain is a stray read in a library intended to capture alpha chains, its abundance should not be given much weight. J is TRBJ2-5 and V is TRBV7-9, with 9 bases that match TRBD2. This CDR3 is built from 15 residues. CDR1 and CDR2 (germline): SEHNR, FQNEAQ (reference sequence). Trimming removed 7 bases from V and 5 bases from J; junction bases left unmatched: 11. The DNA of the CDR3 is TGTGCCAGCAACCCGACCCTAGCGGGAATGGAGACCCAGTACTTC. Its protein product is CASNPTLAGMETQYF.

This clonotype ranks as medium-sized. Found in a library prepared for alpha chains, this beta chain is an off-target read, and its abundance has little meaning. V and J are TRBV7-7 and TRBJ2-1; D remains unclear. Trimming pared 1 base from V and 5 bases from J, leaving 6 bases between. Germline V gene sequence: CDR1 SSHAT, CDR2 FNYEAQ (reference sequence). The CDR3 spans 13 residues. Here the CDR3 reads CASSLGVDNEQFF. For the CDR3, the DNA is TGTGCCAGCAGCTTAGGGGTAGACAATGAGCAGTTCTTC.

This clonotype rates as medium-sized. The library was designed around alpha chains, so this beta chain is a stray read whose abundance carries little weight. The rearrangement uses TRBV6-4 and TRBJ2-1, with 11 bases that match TRBD1. The CDR3 consists of 15 residues. The germline CDR1 and CDR2 sequences are MRHNA and SNTAGT. After removal of 4 bases from V and 4 bases from J, the junction contained 3 bases not matched to a gene. The CDR3 DNA follows: TGTGCCAGCAGTGTGGGGACAGGGGGTTACAATGAGCAGTTCTTC. It encodes CASSVGTGGYNEQFF.

This clonotype is labeled as medium-sized (0.01 to 0.1%). This beta chain is an unintended read in a library built for alpha chains; its size means little. The V gene is TRBV27, the J gene TRBJ1-5; 9 bases are a match to TRBD1. The CDR3 spans 15 residues. J lost 1 base, V lost 7 bases, and 5 bases had no gene match. In germline, CDR1 is MNHEY, CDR2 SMNVEV (reference sequence). CDR3 amino acids: CASKAGTGSNQPQHF. The CDR3 nucleotides read TGTGCCAGCAAGGCAGGGACAGGGAGCAATCAGCCCCAGCATTTT.

This clonotype is deemed medium-sized. This beta chain turned up in a library designed for alpha chains; as an off-target read, its abundance says little. V and J are TRBV3-1 and TRBJ2-3; D might be TRBD2 (6 bases). Germline V lookup: CDR1 LGHDT, CDR2 YNNKEL (reference sequence). Trimming pared 5 bases from V and 4 bases from J, leaving 16 bases between. The CDR3 runs to 15 residues. DNA of the CDR3: TGTGCCAGCAGCAAAACCGGAGGGCCGGCAGATACGCAGTATTTT. Protein: CASSKTGGPADTQYF.

This clonotype is medium-sized within its sample. With the library built for alpha chains, this beta chain is off target and its frequency is not meaningful. V is TRBV20-1 and J is TRBJ2-1; D perhaps matches TRBD1 (5 bases). Germline CDR1 is DFQATT and CDR2 is SNEGSKA (reference sequence). V was shortened by 2 bases and J by 6 bases, with 8 bases between the two germline ends. The CDR3 covers 12 residues. The CDR3 nucleotides read TGCAGTGCTAGAAGACAGAGCAATGAGCAGTTCTTC. Its protein product is CSARRQSNEQFF.

On this clonotype: The size of this beta chain means little, since it is a stray read in a library made for alpha chains. The chain recombines TRBV28 with TRBJ1-6; no clear D gene. Germline V gene data show CDR1 as MDHEN and CDR2 as SYDVKM. The CDR3 extends over 18 amino acids. Trimming shortened V by 4 bases and J by 0 bases, and 16 bases separated the two germline ends. Here the CDR3 reads CASSSPPGQSSYNSPLHF. As DNA, the CDR3 is TGTGCCAGCAGTTCACCTCCGGGCCAGAGCTCCTATAATTCACCCCTCCACTTT.

By share, this clonotype counts as medium-sized (0.01 to 0.1%). The library was designed around alpha chains, so this beta chain is a stray read whose abundance carries little weight. The chain couples TRBV20-1 to TRBJ1-6; tentatively, D is TRBD1 (6 bases). In germline, CDR1 is DFQATT, CDR2 SNEGSKA (reference sequence). The CDR3 is made up of 13 amino acids. The germline V and J ends were trimmed by 8 bases and 6 bases, with 14 bases remaining between them. In DNA, the CDR3 is TGCAGTACTACTCGGGACACTAATTCACCCCTCCACTTT. Its protein is CSTTRDTNSPLHF.

The sample holds a few counts of this clonotype. The library was built for alpha chains, so this beta chain is an off-target read and its size means little. This chain connects TRBV25-1 to TRBJ2-1, with D maybe TRBD1 (5 bases). Trimming cost V 4 bases and J 9 bases, with 16 bases left between them. The CDR3 extends over 14 amino acids. Germline V gene sequence: CDR1 MGHDK, CDR2 SYGVNS. CDR3 sequence: CASSAPAFQGEQFF. CDR3 nucleotides: TGTGCCAGCAGTGCCCCCGCATTCCAGGGTGAGCAGTTCTTC.